The 3 T cell receptor beta chains given below trace back to one sample, sequenced in a study of blood T cell repertoires in COVID-19. TCRdb's copy holds only in-frame clones and misses some; the assay was immunoSEQ multiplex PCR. The data contain around 68,000 clones, around 87% of them singletons. Sequenced: peripheral blood. All receptors come from a man between 45 and 60 years old with active COVID-19.

V gene TRBV28 combines with J gene TRBJ1-5, with D tentatively TRBD1 (6 bases). CDR3 length: 13 residues. CDR1 and CDR2 (germline): MDHEN, SYDVKM. Trimming left V 3 bases short and J 4 bases short, with 7 bases between. The CDR3 sequence is CASSLDRNQPQHF. The CDR3, as DNA: TGTGCCAGCAGTTTGGACAGAAATCAGCCCCAGCATTTT.

V and J are TRBV14 and TRBJ2-7; TRBD2 might be the D (7 bases). This CDR3 spans 17 amino acids. Looked up from germline, CDR1 is SGHDN and CDR2 is FVKESK. Trimming removed 1 base at V and 0 bases at J, with 16 bases between. The CDR3 protein is CASSQVSPGGHSYEQYF. CDR3 bases: TGTGCCAGCAGCCAAGTCTCGCCCGGGGGGCACTCCTACGAGCAGTACTTC.

The chain links TRBV6-5 to TRBJ1-6; D is unresolved. Trimming removed 7 bases from V and 9 bases from J, with 13 bases in between. The CDR3 consists of 13 residues. Germline lookup yields CDR1 MNHEY and CDR2 SVGAGI. In DNA form, the CDR3 reads TGTGCCAGCACGGGGATGGACGCTTCACCCCTCCACTTT. It yields the protein CASTGMDASPLHF.